Each of the 14 T cell receptor beta chains below was sequenced from the same sample in a study of identifying expanded T cells in peripheral blood. Using immunoSEQ multiplex PCR, the repertoire was profiled, and TCRdb retains in-frame clones only, with some absent. The sample comprises approximately 81,000 clones, about four fifths of which are singletons, and about 18% rests with the top ten. Input material: blood. These receptors came from a person aged 18 to 69 in good health.

The chain links TRBV2 to TRBJ1-4; D call uncertain. The V gene lost 3 bases and the J gene lost 4 bases, with 6 bases spanning the gap. In germline, CDR1 is SNHLY, CDR2 FYNNEI. The CDR3 has 13 residues. The CDR3 DNA reads TGTGCCAGCAGTGACGGCTATAATGAAAAACTGTTTTTT. Amino acid sequence: CASSDGYNEKLFF.

In nucleotides, the CDR3 is TGCGCCAGCAGCCTGCTGGGAGGCAATCAGCCCCAGCATTTT. Amino acid sequence: CASSLLGGNQPQHF. The chain is built from TRBV4-1 and TRBJ1-5; D is ambiguous. V was trimmed by 4 bases and J by 2 bases, leaving 9 bases between them. This CDR3 is 14 amino acids long. The germline V gene encodes CDR1 MGHRA and CDR2 YSYEKL.

The chain uses TRBV28 and TRBJ2-3; D may be TRBD1 (6 bases). Trimming left V 3 bases short and J 10 bases short, with 17 bases between. CDR1 is MDHEN, CDR2 SYDVKM, per germline. CDR3 length: 14 residues. CDR3 nucleotides: TGTGCCAGCAGTTTGGGGAGACAGGTTCTTCCGCAGTATTTT. Protein product: CASSLGRQVLPQYF.

This chain links TRBV4-1 with TRBJ2-7; D is ambiguous. V lost 1 base and J lost 2, with 15 bases in between. The CDR3 is made up of 16 amino acids. CDR1 and CDR2 from the germline V gene are MGHRA and YSYEKL. CDR3 in amino acids: CASSQGPYGSTYEQYF. CDR3 in DNA: TGCGCCAGCAGCCAAGGCCCTTATGGATCAACCTACGAGCAGTACTTC.

The rearrangement links TRBV7-3 to TRBJ2-5; possibly TRBD2 for D (5 bases). The V gene lost 5 bases and the J gene lost 1 base, with 11 bases spanning the gap. CDR1 is SGHTA and CDR2 is FQGTGA in the germline V gene. This CDR3 comprises 14 residues. CDR3 loop: CASSPGLIQETQYF. CDR3 nucleotides: TGTGCCAGCAGCCCAGGACTGATCCAAGAGACCCAGTACTTC.

This clone came up a few times. The chain recombines TRBV7-9 with TRBJ2-7; D uncertain. Germline V lookup: CDR1 SEHNR, CDR2 FQNEAQ (reference sequence). This CDR3 has 14 amino acids. The V and J ends lost 4 bases and 0 bases respectively, with 10 bases between them. CDR3 DNA: TGTGCCAGCAGCTCGAAGTACAGCTCCTACGAGCAGTACTTC. Protein product: CASSSKYSSYEQYF.

The rearrangement joins TRBV7-3 to TRBJ2-5; D perhaps matches TRBD2 (6 bases). The CDR3 length is 14 residues. V lost 5 bases to trimming and J lost 4 bases, with 14 bases between them. Per the germline V gene, CDR1 is SGHTA and CDR2 is FQGTGA. The CDR3 protein is CASSQGGSGETQYF. CDR3 DNA sequence: TGTGCCAGCAGCCAAGGAGGGAGTGGAGAGACCCAGTACTTC.

This chain joins TRBV6-6 and TRBJ1-1; TRBD1 might be the D (5 bases). The CDR3 has 14 residues. Germline CDR1 and CDR2: MNHNY and SVGAGI (reference sequence). Trimming left V 8 bases short and J 2 bases short, with 15 bases between. The CDR3 protein is CASLLGDYNTEAFF. CDR3 in DNA: TGTGCCAGCCTGCTAGGGGACTACAACACTGAAGCTTTCTTT.

This chain uses TRBV10-3 with TRBJ2-5; TRBD1 might be the D (6 bases). With 8 bases removed from V and 5 bases from J, the gap between germline ends came to 15 bases. From germline, CDR1 is ENHRY and CDR2 SYGVKD. The CDR3 is made up of 13 amino acids. The CDR3 loop is CAIEEQGKETQYF. In nucleotides, the CDR3 is TGTGCCATCGAAGAACAGGGAAAGGAGACCCAGTACTTC.

This sequence joins TRBV5-1 and TRBJ2-2; D uncertain. From germline, CDR1 is SGHRS and CDR2 YFSETQ. Trimming took off 2 bases at V and 1 base at J, with 9 bases between the two ends. This CDR3 is 15 amino acids long. Here the CDR3 reads CASSFARQNTGELFF. The CDR3 region has the DNA TGCGCCAGCAGCTTCGCGAGACAGAACACCGGGGAGCTGTTTTTT.

This rearrangement joins TRBV15 to TRBJ2-7, with D hard to call. V gave up 1 base and J gave up 2 bases, with 12 bases separating them. The CDR3 extends over 15 amino acids. CDR1 LNHNV and CDR2 YYDKDF come from the germline V gene (reference sequence). DNA of the CDR3: TGTGCCACCAGCAGAGTGGAGTCAGGCACCTACGAGCAGTACTTC. Its protein is CATSRVESGTYEQYF. Full variable domain (rest looked up from reference TRBV15 and TRBJ2-7): DAMVIQNPRYQVTQFGKPVTLSCSQTLNHNVMYWYQQKSSQAPKLLFHYYDKDFNNEADTPDNFQSRRPNTSFCFLDIRSPGLGDTAMYLCATSRVESGTYEQYFGPGTRLTVT.

The chain combines TRBV7-3 with TRBJ1-1; D gene ambiguous. CDR1 SGHTA and CDR2 FQGTGA come from the germline V gene. The CDR3 is made up of 17 amino acids. Deletions cut 3 bases from V and 0 bases from J, with 17 bases between. In DNA, the CDR3 is TGTGCCAGCAGCTTCCCGAGTCTCCACGACATGAACACTGAAGCTTTCTTT. Translating it yields CASSFPSLHDMNTEAFF.

This clone has only one observation. The chain recombines TRBV2 with TRBJ1-2; D uncertain. Looked up from germline, CDR1 is SNHLY and CDR2 is FYNNEI. V lost 2 bases and J 6 bases, leaving 13 bases between the germline ends. The CDR3 spans 14 residues. The CDR3 loop is CASSEQLGVDGYTF. CDR3 nucleotide sequence: TGTGCCAGCAGTGAACAGTTGGGAGTTGATGGCTACACCTTC.

The V and J genes are TRBV14 and TRBJ2-7, with TRBD2 identical over 12 bases. Germline V gene lookup returns CDR1 SGHDN and CDR2 FVKESK. CDR3 length equals 18 residues. Germline trimming cut 1 base from V and 3 bases from J; bases unmatched to any gene: 10. In DNA form, the CDR3 reads TGTGCCAGCAGCCAAGGTCTAGCGGGAGGGCCAATCGTCTACGAGCAGTACTTC. Translation: CASSQGLAGGPIVYEQYF.